This T cell receptor (beta chain) was captured by sequencing in a study of blood T cells in healthy people across ages. With 0 bases removed from V and 0 bases from J, the gap between germline ends came to 9 bases. This CDR3 is 15 amino acids long. Germline lookup yields CDR1 SGHTA and CDR2 FQGNSA. A second PCR, run for 7 to 11 cycles, used a sample-barcoded 5' primer plus a J-beta primer mix. TCRdb re-called the 5' RACE reads with MiXCR, one entry per CDR3 protein. The profile shows 1.5 million to 2 million distinct CDR3 sequences, about 28% of them singletons. The clonotype originates from a young woman in good health. This rearrangement joins TRBV7-2 to TRBJ2-7, with D hard to call. Sequencing was done on a sample of blood. The CDR3 coding sequence is TGTGCCAGCAGCTTAGCGTTTGGGGACTCCTACGAGCAGTACTTC. It is translated as CASSLAFGDSYEQYF.